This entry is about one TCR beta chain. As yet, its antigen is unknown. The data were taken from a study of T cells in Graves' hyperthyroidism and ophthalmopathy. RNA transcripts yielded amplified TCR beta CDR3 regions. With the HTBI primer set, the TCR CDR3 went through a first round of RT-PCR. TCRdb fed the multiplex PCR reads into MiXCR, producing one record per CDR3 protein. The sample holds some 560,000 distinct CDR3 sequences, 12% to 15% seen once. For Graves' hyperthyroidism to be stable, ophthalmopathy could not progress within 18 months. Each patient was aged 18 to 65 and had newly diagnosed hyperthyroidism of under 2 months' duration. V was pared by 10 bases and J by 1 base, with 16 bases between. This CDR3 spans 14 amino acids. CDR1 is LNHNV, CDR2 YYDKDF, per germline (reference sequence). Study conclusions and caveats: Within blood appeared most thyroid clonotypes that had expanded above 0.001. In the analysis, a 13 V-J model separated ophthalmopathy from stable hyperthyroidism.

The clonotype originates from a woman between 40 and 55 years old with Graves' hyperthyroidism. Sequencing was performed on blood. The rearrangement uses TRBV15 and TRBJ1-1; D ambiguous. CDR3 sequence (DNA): TGTGCCATCGCCGGGCCGGGGTCGAACACTGAAGCTTTCTTT. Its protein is CAIAGPGSNTEAFF.